The rows below give T cell receptor beta chains drawn from one sample of a study of OX40 agonist ivuxolimab in advanced cancers. TCRdb keeps only in-frame clones here, not all; method: immunoSEQ multiplex PCR. The sample consists of about 100,000 clones, more than 80% of them appearing once. The starting material was CD4+ or CD8+ T cells sorted from blood, obtained in a trial of the OX40 agonist ivuxolimab. The origin of the receptors is an adult with an advanced solid tumor such as melanoma, head and neck, liver or kidney cancer. Both conserved end residues are part of each CDR3. The D gene is left open where the match is weak. The size entry is marked missing in some rows and otherwise reads once, few, many or a size class.

j_gene: TRBJ2-1
v_gene: TRBV27
len: 16
d_gene: .
abundance: .
CDR3aa: CASSHRDHSHYNEQFF
CDR3nt: TGTGCCAGCTCCCACCGGGACCACAGTCACTACAATGAGCAGTTCTTC

j_gene: TRBJ2-1
v_gene: TRBV4-1
len: 16
d_gene: TRBD2
abundance: .
CDR3aa: CASSPGTSGARGEQFF
CDR3nt: TGCGCCAGCAGCCCTGGGACTAGCGGGGCGAGGGGTGAGCAGTTCTTC

j_gene: TRBJ2-7
v_gene: TRBV28
len: 11
d_gene: .
abundance: .
CDR3aa: CASSLEGEQYF
CDR3nt: TGTGCCAGCAGTCTCGAGGGGGAGCAGTACTTC

j_gene: TRBJ1-1
v_gene: TRBV10-3
len: 15
d_gene: TRBD1
abundance: .
CDR3aa: CAISIDRDRDTEAFF
CDR3nt: TGTGCCATCAGTATCGACCGGGACAGGGACACTGAAGCTTTCTTT

j_gene: TRBJ2-1
v_gene: TRBV2
len: 14
d_gene: TRBD2
abundance: .
CDR3aa: CASSELAGYNEQFF
CDR3nt: TGTGCCAGCAGTGAGCTAGCGGGGTACAATGAGCAGTTCTTC

j_gene: TRBJ1-2
v_gene: TRBV5-4
len: 18
d_gene: TRBD1
abundance: .
CDR3aa: CASGRDSGTGASNYGYTF
CDR3nt: TGTGCCAGCGGCCGTGACTCCGGGACAGGGGCATCTAACTATGGCTACACCTTC

j_gene: TRBJ1-4
v_gene: TRBV19
len: 17
d_gene: TRBD1
abundance: .
CDR3aa: CASSIQPYRGSNEKLFF
CDR3nt: TGTGCCAGTAGTATTCAACCCTACAGGGGGTCTAATGAAAAACTGTTTTTT

j_gene: TRBJ2-1
v_gene: TRBV10-3
len: 15
d_gene: TRBD2
abundance: .
CDR3aa: CAISEGLAGGEEQFF
CDR3nt: TGTGCCATCAGTGAAGGCCTAGCGGGAGGTGAGGAGCAGTTCTTC

j_gene: TRBJ2-1
v_gene: TRBV27
len: 16
d_gene: TRBD1
abundance: .
CDR3aa: CASSYSTGEAYNEQFF
CDR3nt: TGTGCCAGCAGTTATTCGACAGGGGAAGCCTACAATGAGCAGTTCTTC

j_gene: TRBJ1-4
v_gene: TRBV6-1
len: 16
d_gene: .
abundance: .
CDR3aa: CASSDGLHSTNEKLFF
CDR3nt: TGTGCCAGCAGTGATGGGCTGCACTCAACTAATGAAAAACTGTTTTTT

j_gene: TRBJ2-3
v_gene: TRBV5-1
len: 14
d_gene: .
abundance: few
CDR3aa: CASSLDGATDTQYF
CDR3nt: TGCGCCAGCAGCTTGGATGGCGCGACAGATACGCAGTATTTT

j_gene: TRBJ1-2
v_gene: TRBV14
len: 14
d_gene: .
abundance: .
CDR3aa: CASSPLDNNYGYTF
CDR3nt: TGTGCCAGCAGCCCCCTGGACAACAACTATGGCTACACCTTC

j_gene: TRBJ1-1
v_gene: TRBV6-1
len: 14
d_gene: .
abundance: few
CDR3aa: CASRNTRRGTEAFF
CDR3nt: TGTGCCAGCAGGAACACGCGCCGGGGGACTGAAGCTTTCTTT

j_gene: TRBJ1-2
v_gene: TRBV18
len: 18
d_gene: TRBD1
abundance: .
CDR3aa: CASSLTPPGQGSPYGYTF
CDR3nt: TGTGCCAGCTCACTAACTCCACCGGGACAGGGGTCCCCCTATGGCTACACCTTC

j_gene: TRBJ1-2
v_gene: TRBV12-5
len: 18
d_gene: .
abundance: few
CDR3aa: CASGLVSGRVDEHYGYTF
CDR3nt: TGTGCTAGTGGTTTGGTATCGGGCAGGGTGGACGAGCACTATGGCTACACCTTC

j_gene: TRBJ2-4
v_gene: TRBV12-2
len: 9
d_gene: .
abundance: .
CDR3aa: CASRLGWYF
CDR3nt: TGTGCAAGTCGCTTAGGCTGGTACTTC

j_gene: TRBJ1-1
v_gene: TRBV2
len: 14
d_gene: TRBD1
abundance: .
CDR3aa: CASSERDRHTEAFF
CDR3nt: TGTGCCAGCAGCGAGCGGGACAGACACACTGAAGCTTTCTTT

j_gene: TRBJ2-3
v_gene: TRBV29-1
len: 13
d_gene: .
abundance: .
CDR3aa: CSVEVAPTDTQYF
CDR3nt: TGCAGCGTTGAAGTGGCACCGACAGATACGCAGTATTTT

j_gene: TRBJ2-7
v_gene: TRBV10-3
len: 11
d_gene: TRBD1
abundance: .
CDR3aa: CAIQGAGEQYF
CDR3nt: TGTGCCATACAGGGGGCCGGGGAGCAGTACTTC

j_gene: TRBJ2-7
v_gene: TRBV9
len: 17
d_gene: TRBD2
abundance: .
CDR3aa: CASSVGLAGTSSYEQYF
CDR3nt: TGTGCCAGCAGCGTCGGACTAGCGGGGACTAGCTCCTACGAGCAGTACTTC

j_gene: TRBJ1-1
v_gene: TRBV6-1
len: 15
d_gene: TRBD1
abundance: .
CDR3aa: CASRRGGQGAWRAFF
CDR3nt: TGTGCCAGCAGACGAGGGGGACAGGGGGCTTGGAGGGCTTTCTTT

j_gene: TRBJ1-2
v_gene: TRBV25-1
len: 15
d_gene: TRBD1
abundance: once
CDR3aa: CASSGGQGVWNGYTF
CDR3nt: TGTGCCAGCAGTGGAGGACAGGGGGTATGGAATGGCTACACCTTC

j_gene: TRBJ2-1
v_gene: TRBV18
len: 17
d_gene: .
abundance: .
CDR3aa: CASSPPGKRVEGNEQFF
CDR3nt: TGTGCCAGCTCACCGCCGGGAAAACGAGTGGAGGGGAATGAGCAGTTCTTC

j_gene: TRBJ1-3
v_gene: TRBV9
len: 15
d_gene: .
abundance: .
CDR3aa: CASSDPAGLTNTIYF
CDR3nt: TGTGCCAGCAGCGACCCAGCGGGGCTAACAAACACCATATATTTT

j_gene: TRBJ1-1
v_gene: TRBV30
len: 13
d_gene: .
abundance: few
CDR3aa: CAWVRGRNTEAFF
CDR3nt: TGTGCCTGGGTCCGGGGAAGGAACACTGAAGCTTTCTTT

j_gene: TRBJ2-3
v_gene: TRBV28
len: 13
d_gene: .
abundance: .
CDR3aa: CASGGVLPDTQYF
CDR3nt: TGTGCCAGCGGCGGGGTTCTCCCAGATACGCAGTATTTT

j_gene: TRBJ1-1
v_gene: TRBV5-1
len: 12
d_gene: .
abundance: .
CDR3aa: CASSLSQGEAFF
CDR3nt: TGCGCCAGCAGCTTGAGTCAGGGGGAAGCTTTCTTT

j_gene: TRBJ2-7
v_gene: TRBV5-4
len: 14
d_gene: .
abundance: .
CDR3aa: CASSLKPGAYEQYF
CDR3nt: TGTGCCAGCAGCTTAAAACCGGGGGCCTACGAGCAGTACTTC

j_gene: TRBJ2-7
v_gene: TRBV6-1
len: 15
d_gene: TRBD2
abundance: many
CDR3aa: CASSENTSGGYEQYF
CDR3nt: TGTGCCAGCAGTGAAAATACTAGCGGGGGATACGAGCAGTACTTC

j_gene: TRBJ1-4
v_gene: TRBV5-1
len: 15
d_gene: TRBD1
abundance: once
CDR3aa: CASSTGQGPNEKLFF
CDR3nt: TGCGCCAGCAGCACCGGACAGGGACCTAATGAAAAACTGTTTTTT

j_gene: TRBJ2-3
v_gene: TRBV19
len: 15
d_gene: TRBD2
abundance: .
CDR3aa: CASSTGLAATDTQYF
CDR3nt: TGTGCCAGTAGTACCGGACTAGCGGCCACAGATACGCAGTATTTT

j_gene: TRBJ1-6
v_gene: TRBV2
len: 15
d_gene: .
abundance: .
CDR3aa: CASSESRGIGSPLHF
CDR3nt: TGTGCCAGCAGTGAATCACGGGGGATAGGGTCACCCCTCCACTTT

j_gene: TRBJ1-3
v_gene: TRBV19
len: 15
d_gene: .
abundance: .
CDR3aa: CASTPRGVSGNTIYF
CDR3nt: TGTGCCAGTACCCCACGGGGGGTCTCTGGAAACACCATATATTTT

j_gene: TRBJ2-4
v_gene: TRBV14
len: 14
d_gene: .
abundance: .
CDR3aa: CASSQRDGKNIQYF
CDR3nt: TGTGCCAGCAGCCAGAGGGACGGGAAAAACATTCAGTACTTC

j_gene: TRBJ1-1
v_gene: TRBV6-6
len: 14
d_gene: .
abundance: .
CDR3aa: CASSYSGTRGEAFF
CDR3nt: TGTGCCAGCAGTTACTCCGGGACAAGGGGTGAAGCTTTCTTT

j_gene: TRBJ2-7
v_gene: TRBV19
len: 14
d_gene: TRBD1
abundance: .
CDR3aa: CASGRTGGIYEQYF
CDR3nt: TGTGCCAGCGGTAGGACAGGGGGCATTTACGAGCAGTACTTC

j_gene: TRBJ1-5
v_gene: TRBV19
len: 13
d_gene: .
abundance: few
CDR3aa: CASSLQGNQPQHF
CDR3nt: TGTGCCAGTAGCCTACAGGGAAATCAGCCCCAGCATTTT

j_gene: TRBJ1-1
v_gene: TRBV19
len: 15
d_gene: .
abundance: .
CDR3aa: CASSMAVSMNTEAFF
CDR3nt: TGTGCCAGTAGTATGGCCGTCTCTATGAACACTGAAGCTTTCTTT

j_gene: TRBJ2-5
v_gene: TRBV29-1
len: 13
d_gene: .
abundance: few
CDR3aa: CSVPNAGQETQYF
CDR3nt: TGCAGCGTCCCTAACGCAGGCCAAGAGACCCAGTACTTC

j_gene: TRBJ1-2
v_gene: TRBV2
len: 13
d_gene: .
abundance: .
CDR3aa: CASSFTGAPGYTF
CDR3nt: TGTGCCAGCAGTTTCACAGGTGCTCCTGGCTACACCTTC

j_gene: TRBJ2-6
v_gene: TRBV7-2
len: 12
d_gene: .
abundance: once
CDR3aa: CASSPGANVLTF
CDR3nt: TGTGCCAGCAGCCCGGGGGCCAACGTCCTGACTTTC

j_gene: TRBJ2-5
v_gene: TRBV19
len: 17
d_gene: TRBD2
abundance: .
CDR3aa: CASSTWTSGGPQETQYF
CDR3nt: TGTGCCAGTAGTACTTGGACTAGCGGGGGGCCCCAAGAGACCCAGTACTTC

j_gene: TRBJ1-1
v_gene: TRBV27
len: 16
d_gene: TRBD1
abundance: .
CDR3aa: CASRSNPDRANTEAFF
CDR3nt: TGTGCCAGCAGATCCAACCCGGACAGGGCGAACACTGAAGCTTTCTTT

j_gene: TRBJ1-2
v_gene: TRBV9
len: 14
d_gene: .
abundance: .
CDR3aa: CASSSGQFQDGYTF
CDR3nt: TGTGCCAGCAGCTCCGGACAGTTCCAGGATGGCTACACCTTC

j_gene: TRBJ1-4
v_gene: TRBV7-2
len: 14
d_gene: TRBD1
abundance: once
CDR3aa: CASSLGWGQRKTVF
CDR3nt: TGTGCCAGCAGCTTAGGTTGGGGACAGCGAAAAACTGTTTTT

j_gene: TRBJ2-7
v_gene: TRBV6-6
len: 14
d_gene: .
abundance: .
CDR3aa: CASSYIAVPYEQYF
CDR3nt: TGTGCCAGCAGTTACATCGCTGTTCCCTACGAGCAGTACTTC

j_gene: TRBJ2-5
v_gene: TRBV15
len: 14
d_gene: TRBD2
abundance: .
CDR3aa: CATSSVTSGETQYF
CDR3nt: TGTGCCACCAGCAGTGTTACTAGCGGGGAGACCCAGTACTTC

j_gene: TRBJ2-3
v_gene: TRBV7-2
len: 15
d_gene: .
abundance: .
CDR3aa: CASSYGGTTTDTQYF
CDR3nt: TGTGCCAGCAGCTACGGGGGGACAACCACAGATACGCAGTATTTT